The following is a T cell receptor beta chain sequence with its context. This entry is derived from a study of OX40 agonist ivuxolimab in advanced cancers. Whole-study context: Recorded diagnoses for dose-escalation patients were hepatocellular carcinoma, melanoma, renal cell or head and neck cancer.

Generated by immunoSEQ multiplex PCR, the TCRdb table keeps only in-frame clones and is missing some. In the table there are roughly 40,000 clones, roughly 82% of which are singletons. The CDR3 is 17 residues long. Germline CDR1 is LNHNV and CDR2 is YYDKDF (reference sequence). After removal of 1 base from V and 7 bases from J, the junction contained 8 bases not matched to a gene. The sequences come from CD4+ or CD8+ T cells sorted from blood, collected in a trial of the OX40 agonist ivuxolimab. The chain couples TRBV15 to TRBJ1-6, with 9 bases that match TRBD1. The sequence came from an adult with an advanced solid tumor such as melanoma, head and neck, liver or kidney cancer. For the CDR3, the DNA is TGTGCCACCAGCAGAGGCGATTCCGGGACAGGGAATTCACCCCTCCACTTT. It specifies CATSRGDSGTGNSPLHF.